Below, 8 T cell receptor beta chains from the same sample are listed, as sequenced in a study of T-cell memory formation after mild COVID-19. TCRdb re-derived calls from the 5' RACE reads in MiXCR, one entry per CDR3 protein. The sample holds 560,000 or so distinct CDR3 sequences, 15% to 20% seen once. Sequences were obtained from PBMCs or a T cell subset sorted from them (not recorded which). The source is an adult woman who had mild COVID-19 (a few samples of this study predate the infection). Cell type and time point are not known.

In its sample, this clonotype was seen once. The chain is built from TRBV12-3 or TRBV12-4 and TRBJ2-2; D is unclear. This CDR3 has 14 amino acids. Trimming cost V 1 base and J 7 bases, with 10 bases left between them. The chain's CDR3 is CASSLGGRDGELFF. CDR3 nucleotides: TGTGCCAGCAGTTTAGGCGGTCGTGACGGGGAGCTGTTTTTT.

The sample holds a few counts of this clonotype. CDR3 nucleotides: TGTGCCAGCCGCCTATCCGGGGGAACAGGGGATACGCAGTATTTT. Its protein is CASRLSGGTGDTQYF. This sequence joins TRBV5-5 and TRBJ2-3; D is perhaps TRBD1 or TRBD2 (6 bases each). Trimming cost V 7 bases and J 6 bases, with 21 bases left between them. The germline CDR1 and CDR2 sequences are SGHKS and YYEKEE (reference sequence). This CDR3 comprises 15 residues.

This clonotype was seen a few times. The genes are TRBV15 and TRBJ2-7; 9 positions match TRBD2. Germline assignment: CDR1 LNHNV and CDR2 YYDKDF (reference sequence). The CDR3 is made up of 17 amino acids. The J segment lost 0 bases and the V segment lost 1 base, leaving 7 bases of the junction unmatched. Here the CDR3 reads CATSRGRTSGFSYEQYF. The CDR3 DNA reads TGTGCCACCAGCAGAGGCCGAACTAGCGGGTTCTCCTACGAGCAGTACTTC.

This clonotype was observed a few times. The genes are TRBV20-1 and TRBJ2-7; D is unresolved. The V gene lost 2 bases and the J gene lost 3 bases, with 5 bases spanning the gap. The CDR3 runs to 11 residues. Germline V gene data show CDR1 as DFQATT and CDR2 as SNEGSKA (reference sequence). Here the CDR3 reads CSARSLYEQYF. The DNA of the CDR3 is TGCAGTGCTAGAAGTCTCTACGAGCAGTACTTC.

This clonotype was recorded a few times. This rearrangement joins TRBV15 to TRBJ2-1; D is unresolved. Germline V gene data show CDR1 as LNHNV and CDR2 as YYDKDF (reference sequence). The CDR3 has 14 residues. Trimming left V 5 bases short and J 7 bases short, with 15 bases between. CDR3: CATSSTSYSNEQFF. The DNA of the CDR3 is TGTGCCACCAGCTCTACCTCCTACAGTAATGAGCAGTTCTTC.

This clonotype was seen repeatedly, ten times or more. The chain couples TRBV12-3 or TRBV12-4 to TRBJ1-3; 10 bases are shared with TRBD1. The CDR3 is 19 residues long. V shed 5 bases and J 0 bases; nucleotides not matched to a gene: 13. The DNA of the CDR3 is TGTGCCAGCAGTCCCGGGACAGGGGCCATTCATAGCTCTGGAAACACCATATATTTT. The encoded protein is CASSPGTGAIHSSGNTIYF.

The rearrangement joins TRBV3-1 to TRBJ2-2, with no clear D. V lost 0 bases and J 7 bases, leaving 3 bases between the germline ends. Per the germline V gene, CDR1 is LGHDT and CDR2 is YNNKEL (reference sequence). This CDR3 comprises 12 residues. CDR3 coding DNA: TGTGCCAGCAGCCAAGATAGCGGGGAGCTGTTTTTT. The encoded protein is CASSQDSGELFF.

A few counts support this clonotype. The chain employs TRBV4-1 and TRBJ2-7; D might be TRBD2 (6 bases). Trimming took 3 bases from V and 6 from J, leaving 21 bases between them. Germline values: CDR1 MGHRA, CDR2 YSYEKL. The CDR3 has 16 residues. The DNA of the CDR3 is TGCGCCAGCAGCCACCGAGTGGCTAGCGACTACCGCGAGCAGTACTTC. Its translation is CASSHRVASDYREQYF.